Below, one T cell receptor (beta chain) is given with its context. Its specificity is unknown. The same CDR3 arises from other DNA sequences in this sample as well. The sample belongs to a study of shared clonotypes between healthy human individuals. Study context: The composition of the donors was a couple of women and three men aged 18 to 49.

Trimming removed 4 bases from V and 3 bases from J; junction bases left unmatched: 6. This CDR3 is built from 15 residues. From germline, CDR1 is SGHRS and CDR2 YFSETQ. General study results and limits: Clonotypes shared by all four donors outscored non-shared clonotypes in generation probability.

TCRdb's table, derived via immunoSEQ multiplex PCR, lists solely in-frame clones and lacks some. This table has fewer than 3 million clones, around 90% appearing once. The clonotype was recovered from a man aged 18-30 years in good health. Some clones in this sample may be carry-over from other donors' samples. Material for sequencing was naive CD4+ T cells from PBMCs. This sample's subset: CD45RA+ positively selected. The genes are TRBV5-1 and TRBJ2-3; 9 bases line up with TRBD1. CDR3 coding DNA: TGCGCCAGCAGCCCTGGACAGGGGCGGACAGATACGCAGTATTTT. This codes for CASSPGQGRTDTQYF. Together with reference TRBV5-1 and TRBJ2-3, the CDR3 gives the full variable domain: KAGVTQTPRYLIKTRGQQVTLSCSPISGHRSVSWYQQTPGQGLQFLFEYFSETQRNKGNFPGRFSGRQFSNSRSEMNVSTLELGDSALYLCASSPGQGRTDTQYFGPGTRLTVL.